Shown below are 10 T cell receptor beta chains from a single sample sequenced in a study of blood T cell repertoires in COVID-19 (dated by TCRdb to the early 2020s). The library came from the immunoSEQ multiplex PCR assay. This immuneACCESS table, as held by TCRdb, lists in-frame sequences with V and J called but not all clones. Of the missing ones, under half trace to an unresolved V gene in checked studies; the others have no known cause. This sample gives fewer than 90,000 clones in total; about 85% of them show up just once. The ten largest clones add up to around 15% of the sample. The specimen was peripheral blood. The receptors shown here come from a male donor with acute or convalescent COVID-19.

J is TRBJ1-4 and V is TRBV5-7, with D uncertain. TRBV5-7 is an ORF, with its function uncertain. V was cut by 0 bases and J by 3 bases, with 12 bases left in between. CDR3 length: 16 residues. CDR3 nucleotides: TGTGCCAGCAGCTTGGGAGTTGGGCGGGCTAATGAAAAACTGTTTTTT. Protein sequence: CASSLGVGRANEKLFF.

The chain combines TRBV5-1 with TRBJ2-3; 13 bases are shared with TRBD2. The junction had 2 bases not matched to a gene; V was cut back by 0 bases and J by 1 base. In germline, CDR1 is SGHRS, CDR2 YFSETQ. CDR3 length equals 17 residues. The CDR3 bases are TGCGCCAGCAGCTTGGGACTAGCGGGGGGCCGCACAGATACGCAGTATTTT. Protein product: CASSLGLAGGRTDTQYF.

This sequence joins TRBV13 and TRBJ2-5; the D gene is possibly TRBD1 (6 bases). The CDR3 runs 16 residues. Trimming cost V 5 bases and J 5 bases, with 21 bases left between them. Germline V gives CDR1 PRHDT, CDR2 FYEKMQ (reference sequence). The CDR3 loop is CASSPYTSNQGETQYF. The CDR3 DNA reads TGTGCCAGCAGCCCTTACACCAGTAACCAGGGGGAGACCCAGTACTTC.

The chain recombines TRBV18 with TRBJ2-7; D may be TRBD1 (6 bases). Germline V lookup: CDR1 KGHSH, CDR2 LQKENI. The ends were cut back, 0 bases at V and 4 bases at J, with 10 bases in the middle. This CDR3 region has 14 residues. The CDR3 coding sequence is TGTGCCAGCTCACCACCGGTAAGGGGGTACGAGCAGTACTTC. The encoded protein is CASSPPVRGYEQYF.

The J gene is TRBJ1-6, the V gene TRBV15; D call uncertain. Trimming took off 5 bases at V and 7 bases at J, with 15 bases between the two ends. Germline V gene lookup returns CDR1 LNHNV and CDR2 YYDKDF (reference sequence). The CDR3 length is 15 residues. This CDR3 reads CATSARTVINSPLHF. CDR3 DNA: TGTGCCACCAGCGCCCGAACAGTAATAAATTCACCCCTCCACTTT.

The V gene is TRBV5-1, the J gene TRBJ2-4; D is perhaps TRBD2 (5 bases). V gave up 7 bases and J gave up 0 bases, with 17 bases separating them. This CDR3 region has 16 residues. The germline CDR1 and CDR2 sequences are SGHRS and YFSETQ. Here the CDR3 DNA reads TGCGCCAGCGGAGAGGGAGCTGGGTTAGCCAAAAACATTCAGTACTTC. Its protein is CASGEGAGLAKNIQYF.

The CDR3 DNA follows: TGTGCCAGCAGCCGTCAGGAGGCGAACACTGAAGCTTTCTTT. Residues: CASSRQEANTEAFF. V and J are TRBV4-2 and TRBJ1-1; D unclear. V was pared by 4 bases and J by 1 base, with 10 bases between. CDR3 length: 14 amino acids. The germline CDR1 and CDR2 sequences are LGHNA and YNFKEQ.

This chain uses TRBV6-2 or TRBV6-3 with TRBJ1-5, with 8 nucleotides matching TRBD1. J was trimmed by 0 bases and V by 6 bases; bases with no gene match: 13. CDR1 is MNHEY, CDR2 SVGEGT, per germline. The CDR3 runs 18 residues. CDR3 DNA: TGTGCCAGCAGCTCTCACGGACAGGGCCCTTATAGCAATCAGCCCCAGCATTTT. As protein: CASSSHGQGPYSNQPQHF.

This rearrangement joins TRBV4-1 to TRBJ1-3; D is uncertain. The germline V gene has CDR1 MGHRA and CDR2 YSYEKL. This CDR3 is 18 amino acids long. With 0 bases removed from V and 0 bases from J, the gap between germline ends came to 15 bases. In DNA form, the CDR3 reads TGCGCCAGCAGCCAAGATAAGTCCGAAGCTGGCTCTGGAAACACCATATATTTT. This codes for CASSQDKSEAGSGNTIYF.

This sequence joins TRBV3-1 (or the pseudogene TRBV3-2) and TRBJ2-3; possibly TRBD2 for D (6 bases). This CDR3 spans 17 amino acids. V shed 4 bases and J shed 1 base, with 18 bases lying between them. Germline V lookup: CDR1 LGHDT, CDR2 YNNKEL (reference sequence). The CDR3 loop is CASSPTGGVRGTDTQYF. The CDR3 DNA reads as TGTGCCAGCAGCCCCACCGGAGGGGTCCGCGGCACAGATACGCAGTATTTT.